A selection of T cell receptor beta chains follows, all from one sample in a study of T cells in Graves' hyperthyroidism and ophthalmopathy. TCRdb redid the calling of the multiplex PCR reads with MiXCR, one entry per CDR3 protein. The sample comprises approximately 560,000 distinct CDR3 sequences, roughly 46% of which are singletons, and about 7.8% rests with the top ten. The sequencing sample was made of peripheral blood or thyroid tissue (not recorded which). Receptor source: a woman in her late teens or twenties with Graves' hyperthyroidism. The CDR3 runs from the conserved cysteine through the conserved F or W. The D gene is left open where the match is weak. Clone size is shown for a subset of rows, as once, few, many or a class of expanded clone.

>TRBJ1-6|.|many|TRBV7-9
TGTGCCAGCAGCTTGGGCCCTGATTCACCCCTCCACTTT
CASSLGPDSPLHF
>TRBJ2-6|.|.|TRBV10-3
TGTGCCATCAGTGATCCCGGGGCCAACGTCCTGACTTTC
CAISDPGANVLTF
>TRBJ2-7|TRBD2|.|TRBV7-8
TGTGCCAGCAGCTGGACCTACAGGCCCCGGACTAGTTTGTACGAGCAGTACTTC
CASSWTYRPRTSLYEQYF
>TRBJ1-5|TRBD1|few|TRBV2
TGTGCCAGCAGTTTAGAGGGACAGGTCAATCAGCCCCAGCATTTT
CASSLEGQVNQPQHF
>TRBJ2-5|.|many|TRBV29-1
TGCAGCGCTCGAGAAGAGACCCAGTACTTC
CSAREETQYF
>TRBJ2-1|.|.|TRBV7-9
TGTGCCAGCAGCTTAGCACTAGGGGGGTACGAGCAGTTCTTC
CASSLALGGYEQFF
>TRBJ1-2|.|.|TRBV14
TGTGCCAGCAGCCAACCACGCGCCTCCGCTCGGAGAGGCTACACCTTC
CASSQPRASARRGYTF
>TRBJ2-5|.|.|TRBV19
TGTGCCAGTAGTATACTAGTACAAGAGACCCAGTACTTC
CASSILVQETQYF
>TRBJ1-5|.|few|TRBV2
TGTGCCAGCAGTTTAGTCAGCAGTACACACTTTAGCAATCAGCCCCAGCATTTT
CASSLVSSTHFSNQPQHF
>TRBJ2-2|.|.|TRBV7-6
TGTGCCAGCAGCTTAGCCGTGAGAGTGAGTGCCGGGGAGCTGTTTTTT
CASSLAVRVSAGELFF
>TRBJ1-2|.|few|TRBV25-1
TGCGCCAGCAGCCCCCTAAGGAGGGGGGTCGGCTACACCTTC
CASSPLRRGVGYTF
>TRBJ1-5|.|.|TRBV12-3/TRBV12-4
TGTGCCAGCAGTCCGCAGGGAACGGGCAATCAGCCCCAGCATTTT
CASSPQGTGNQPQHF
>TRBJ1-1|.|few|TRBV20-1
TGCAGTGCTAGACCACCTAATGGCCGGACCCATTTT
CSARPPNGRTHF
>TRBJ2-7|TRBD1|few|TRBV7-9
TGTGCCAGCAGCTCGGGCCCGGGACAGGGGACCTACGAGCAGTACTTC
CASSSGPGQGTYEQYF
>TRBJ1-5|TRBD1|.|TRBV12-3/TRBV12-4
TGTGCCAGCAGTAGGACAGGGGTGAGTCAGCCCCAGCATTTT
CASSRTGVSQPQHF
>TRBJ1-3|.|.|TRBV19
TGTGCCAGTAGTCCTCACTTCGAGACCTCTGGAAACACCATATATTTT
CASSPHFETSGNTIYF
>TRBJ2-7|.|many|TRBV2
TGTGCCAGCAGGGGGGACACCTACGAGCAGTACTTC
CASRGDTYEQYF
>TRBJ2-7|.|.|TRBV7-9
TGTGCCAGCTCGGGGGTCAGACAGGCCTACGAGCAGTACTTC
CASSGVRQAYEQYF
>TRBJ2-7|.|few|TRBV5-1
TGCGCCAGCAGCTTGGAAGGACCTACCTACGAGCAGTACTTC
CASSLEGPTYEQYF
>TRBJ1-4|.|many|TRBV7-9
TGTGCCAGCAGCGAACGCGGACGTGATGAAAAACTGTTTTTT
CASSERGRDEKLFF
>TRBJ1-2|.|many|TRBV29-1
TGCAGCGTTGAAGATCGAGGGAGGGGCCACTATGGCTACACCTTC
CSVEDRGRGHYGYTF
>TRBJ2-7|TRBD1|.|TRBV25-1
TGTGCCAGCAGCCATTCTGGGACAGGTCCATCCTACGAGCAGTACTTC
CASSHSGTGPSYEQYF
>TRBJ1-1|.|many|TRBV29-1
TGCAGCGTTGAATCTGAGAACACTGAAGCTTTCTTT
CSVESENTEAFF
>TRBJ1-5|.|few|TRBV7-2
TGTGCCAGCAGCTCTTGGGGAGGTCACAATCAGCCCCAGCATTTT
CASSSWGGHNQPQHF
>TRBJ2-6|TRBD2|.|TRBV25-1
TGTGCCAGTAGTATGGGGGGGGGAGGGTCCGGGGCCAACGTCCTGACTTTC
CASSMGGGGSGANVLTF
>TRBJ1-6|.|.|TRBV15
TGTGCCACCAGCAGGGGAAATTCACCCCTCCACTTT
CATSRGNSPLHF